Each of the 20 T cell receptor beta chains below was sequenced from the same sample in a study of TIL therapy for anti-PD-1-resistant metastatic lung cancer. The immunoSEQ assay was v3. The method was immunoSEQ multiplex PCR; TCRdb's version includes in-frame clones alone and lacks a portion of them. The table includes 50,000 or so clones, 70% to 85% detected once. As to time point: pre-treatment sample, taken before nivolumab and TIL therapy. The source was blood, collected at baseline. The receptors were gathered from a woman aged 30 to 85 with non-small cell lung cancer.

This clone was observed a handful of times. This chain connects TRBV6-6 to TRBJ2-6; D call uncertain. The V and J ends lost 4 bases and 0 bases respectively, with 10 bases between them. There are 16 residues in the CDR3. Germline CDR1 and CDR2: MNHNY and SVGAGI (reference sequence). The CDR3 reads CASSSGRHSGANVLTF. CDR3 in DNA: TGTGCCAGCAGTTCGGGCCGCCACTCTGGGGCCAACGTCCTGACTTTC.

V gene TRBV2 combines with J gene TRBJ2-3; D perhaps matches TRBD1 (5 bases). With 1 base removed from V and 2 bases from J, the gap between germline ends came to 13 bases. In germline, CDR1 is SNHLY, CDR2 FYNNEI. The CDR3 length is 16 residues. The chain's CDR3 is CASSEVRWTNTDTQYF. The CDR3 region has the DNA TGTGCCAGCAGTGAAGTTCGGTGGACAAACACAGATACGCAGTATTTT.

The V call is TRBV28, the J call TRBJ1-1, with D uncertain. V lost 6 bases and J lost 6, with 8 bases in between. This CDR3 region has 11 residues. Germline V CDR1 and CDR2: MDHEN, SYDVKM. CDR3 residues: CASSTGPEAFF. CDR3 nucleotide sequence: TGTGCCAGCAGCACTGGACCTGAAGCTTTCTTT.

The CDR3 sequence is CASRPPGGEKLFF. In DNA form, the CDR3 reads TGTGCCAGCAGACCGCCCGGGGGGGAAAAACTGTTTTTT. This chain connects TRBV6-6 to TRBJ1-4; D might be TRBD1 (5 bases). CDR3 length: 13 amino acids. Germline loops: CDR1 MNHNY, CDR2 SVGAGI (reference sequence). Trimming shortened V by 6 bases and J by 8 bases, and 13 bases separated the two germline ends.

This clone showed up just a few times. The chain joins TRBV18 to TRBJ2-7, with no clear D. The V end lost 0 bases, the J end lost 7 bases, and 10 bases lay between the germline ends. Germline CDR1 KGHSH, CDR2 LQKENI. This CDR3 has 13 amino acids. CDR3 amino acids: CASSPPTAKEQYF. CDR3 sequence (DNA): TGTGCCAGCTCACCACCGACGGCGAAAGAGCAGTACTTC.

The count of this clone is one. The V and J genes are TRBV2 and TRBJ2-7; 10 nucleotides match TRBD1. This CDR3 is 15 amino acids long. Germline V CDR1 and CDR2: SNHLY, FYNNEI. J was trimmed by 4 bases and V by 2 bases; bases with no gene match: 5. As DNA, the CDR3 is TGTGCCAGCAGTGAACCGGGACAGGGGTTGTACGAGCAGTACTTC. The encoded protein is CASSEPGQGLYEQYF.

A few counts support this clone. V usage is TRBV4-1 and J usage is TRBJ2-7; either TRBD1 or TRBD2 may supply D (5 bases each). The CDR3 covers 18 residues. Looked up from germline, CDR1 is MGHRA and CDR2 is YSYEKL. V lost 1 base and J 0 bases, leaving 19 bases between the germline ends. The CDR3 region has the DNA TGCGCCAGCAGCCAAGCCGGCGAGGGACGCGGCCGCTCCTACGAGCAGTACTTC. It specifies CASSQAGEGRGRSYEQYF.

This chain connects TRBV28 to TRBJ1-2; the D gene is possibly TRBD1 (5 bases). The CDR3 length is 13 residues. The ends were cut back, 4 bases at V and 7 bases at J, with 13 bases in the middle. In germline, CDR1 is MDHEN, CDR2 SYDVKM. The CDR3 coding sequence is TGTGCCAGCAGTTGGGGGATCGCCAGTGGCTACACCTTC. Protein sequence: CASSWGIASGYTF.

The rearrangement links TRBV7-3 to TRBJ2-6; 7 bases fit TRBD1. Germline lookup yields CDR1 SGHTA and CDR2 FQGTGA. The V gene end was trimmed by 2 bases and the J gene end by 2 bases; junction bases not matched to a gene: 9. The CDR3 extends over 18 amino acids. CDR3 region: CASSLRARGSAGANVLTF. CDR3 coding DNA: TGTGCCAGCAGCTTACGGGCCAGGGGGAGCGCTGGGGCCAACGTCCTGACTTTC. Together with reference TRBV7-3 and TRBJ2-6, the CDR3 gives the full variable domain: GAGVSQTPSNKVTEKGKYVELRCDPISGHTALYWYRQSLGQGPEFLIYFQGTGAADDSGLPNDRFFAVRPEGSVSTLKIQRTERGDSAVYLCASSLRARGSAGANVLTFGAGSRLTVL.

V gene TRBV7-9 combines with J gene TRBJ2-3; D possibly corresponds to TRBD2 (7 bases). This CDR3 has 16 amino acids. CDR1 and CDR2 from the germline V gene are SEHNR and FQNEAQ (reference sequence). V lost 5 bases and J 4 bases, leaving 19 bases between the germline ends. CDR3 region: CASSRSLGGLSDTQYF. In DNA form, the CDR3 reads TGTGCCAGCAGCCGATCTTTGGGGGGGCTATCAGATACGCAGTATTTT.

This clone was counted a few times. The V and J genes are TRBV6-5 and TRBJ2-7, with 10 bases matching TRBD2. The junction had 7 bases not matched to a gene; V was cut back by 6 bases and J by 5 bases. This CDR3 has 14 residues. CDR1 and CDR2 (germline): MNHEY, SVGAGI. This chain's CDR3 is CASSPGLAVHEQYF. The CDR3 nucleotides are TGTGCCAGCAGCCCCGGACTAGCGGTTCACGAGCAGTACTTC.

The genes are TRBV6-5 and TRBJ2-7; 12 nucleotides align to TRBD2. CDR1 is MNHEY and CDR2 is SVGAGI in the germline V gene. The V gene end was trimmed by 5 bases and the J gene end by 3 bases; junction bases not matched to a gene: 2. The CDR3 runs 14 residues. CDR3 sequence reads: CASSRTSGVYEQYF. DNA for the CDR3: TGTGCCAGCAGTAGGACTAGCGGGGTCTACGAGCAGTACTTC.

V and J are TRBV18 and TRBJ1-4; 7 nucleotides line up with TRBD1. The CDR3 is 15 amino acids. V lost 4 bases to trimming and J lost 5 bases; unmatched junction nucleotides: 7. Germline V gene lookup returns CDR1 KGHSH and CDR2 LQKENI. The DNA for the CDR3 is TGTGCCAGCTCACGACCGGGACAGCCAAATGAAAAACTGTTTTTT. It codes for CASSRPGQPNEKLFF. The variable domain in full, with the rest retrieved from reference TRBV18 and TRBJ1-4, is NAGVMQNPRHLVRRRGQEARLRCSPMKGHSHVYWYRQLPEEGLKFMVYLQKENIIDESGMPKERFSAEFPKEGPSILRIQQVVRGDSAAYFCASSRPGQPNEKLFFGSGTQLSVL.

This clone was counted once. The chain links TRBV6-5 to TRBJ1-1, with a possible D match to TRBD1 (5 bases). The germline V gene has CDR1 MNHEY and CDR2 SVGAGI. V shed 6 bases and J shed 1 base, with 12 bases lying between them. CDR3 length: 14 residues. CDR3 in DNA: TGTGCCAGCAGCTCTGGGGGGACGAACACTGAAGCTTTCTTT. It translates to CASSSGGTNTEAFF.

The V call is TRBV5-5, the J call TRBJ2-7, with D possibly being TRBD1 (5 bases). The germline CDR1 and CDR2 sequences are SGHKS and YYEKEE (reference sequence). The CDR3 extends over 14 amino acids. The V gene lost 1 base and the J gene lost 2 bases, with 10 bases spanning the gap. This chain's CDR3 is CASSLYDRPYEQYF. The CDR3 DNA reads as TGTGCCAGCAGCTTGTATGACAGACCCTACGAGCAGTACTTC.

This clone is a singleton in its sample. This chain joins TRBV18 and TRBJ1-1, with D possibly matching TRBD1 (6 bases). Germline-derived CDR1 and CDR2 are KGHSH and LQKENI. The CDR3 spans 13 residues. V shed 0 bases and J shed 6 bases, with 8 bases lying between them. The CDR3 DNA sequence: TGTGCCAGCTCACCACCAGGGGGGGCTGAAGCTTTCTTT. Translation: CASSPPGGAEAFF.

J is TRBJ1-2 and V is TRBV9; the D is unclear. CDR1 SGDLS and CDR2 YYNGEE come from the germline V gene. The CDR3 contains 14 residues. Trimming cost V 4 bases and J 4 bases, with 14 bases left between them. As DNA, the CDR3 is TGTGCCAGCAGCTCTTCCTCGGCCGCCTATGGCTACACCTTC. Encoded protein: CASSSSSAAYGYTF.

V is TRBV5-8 and J is TRBJ2-3, with D unclear. The V gene lost 2 bases and the J gene lost 2 bases, with 15 bases spanning the gap. CDR3 length: 16 residues. Per germline, CDR1 SGHTS and CDR2 YDEGEE. The DNA for the CDR3 is TGTGCCAGCAGCTTAGGTCTCGGACCGACCACAGATACGCAGTATTTT. Translating gives CASSLGLGPTTDTQYF.

The count of this clone is one. V gene TRBV11-2 combines with J gene TRBJ1-4; D is unresolved. Germline V gives CDR1 SGHAT, CDR2 FQNNGV. The CDR3 is made up of 15 amino acids. Trimming took off 2 bases at V and 0 bases at J, with 7 bases between the two ends. The chain's CDR3 is CASSLIIATNEKLFF. CDR3 nucleotides: TGTGCCAGCAGCTTAATAATTGCAACTAATGAAAAACTGTTTTTT.

There are a few counts of this clone. The V and J genes are TRBV7-9 and TRBJ1-4; no reliable D call. The CDR3 length is 12 residues. The germline V gene has CDR1 SEHNR and CDR2 FQNEAQ (reference sequence). The ends were cut back, 8 bases at V and 8 bases at J, with 12 bases in the middle. In nucleotides, the CDR3 is TGTGCCAGCGGTATGGGTGGCGAAAAACTGTTTTTT. It translates to CASGMGGEKLFF.